These 11 T cell receptor beta chains were all obtained from the same sample, sequenced in a study of cytomegalovirus exposure and HLA in healthy donors. The PCR had 60 Vbeta and 13 Jbeta primers. Data came from immunoSEQ multiplex PCR; TCRdb stores just in-frame clones and leaves some out. The repertoire holds about 160,000 clones, with approximately 78% as singletons. The sample taken for sequencing was PBMCs. All receptors come from a woman in her thirties in good health and CMV-seropositive.

The rearrangement uses TRBV6-6 and TRBJ1-2; D may be TRBD1 (5 bases). The V gene's germline CDR1 is MNHNY and CDR2 SVGAGI (reference sequence). The V end lost 5 bases, the J end lost 0 bases, and 16 bases lay between the germline ends. The length of the CDR3 is 16 residues. This CDR3 is CASSTYFGTSNYGYTF. The CDR3 DNA sequence: TGTGCCAGCAGTACGTACTTTGGGACTTCTAACTATGGCTACACCTTC.

This rearrangement joins TRBV2 to TRBJ1-3; a weak D match, TRBD1 (5 bases). The germline CDR1 and CDR2 sequences are SNHLY and FYNNEI. V lost 3 bases, J lost 2 bases, and 20 bases lay in between. The CDR3 totals 18 residues. The CDR3 loop is CASSEGSPAGLTGNTIYF. DNA for the CDR3: TGTGCCAGCAGTGAGGGAAGTCCGGCAGGGCTGACTGGAAACACCATATATTTT.

The chain uses TRBV10-2 and TRBJ2-6; no definite D call. V lost 2 bases and J 0 bases, leaving 5 bases between the germline ends. Germline assignment: CDR1 WSHSY and CDR2 SAAADI. The CDR3 contains 15 residues. CDR3 coding DNA: TGCGCCAGCAGTGAGGTTAGCTCTGGGGCCAACGTCCTGACTTTC. Translation: CASSEVSSGANVLTF.

The chain is built from TRBV4-2 and TRBJ1-6; no reliable D call. Germline CDR1 is LGHNA and CDR2 is YNFKEQ. The length of the CDR3 is 13 residues. The ends were cut back, 0 bases at V and 10 bases at J, with 7 bases in the middle. This chain's CDR3 is CASSQERRSPLHF. DNA of the CDR3: TGTGCCAGCAGCCAAGAGAGGCGCTCACCCCTCCACTTT.

This clone was recorded a few times. At the DNA level, this CDR3 is encoded by other sequences in the same sample as well. The V call is TRBV7-2, the J call TRBJ2-5; 11 bases agree with TRBD1. The J call is doubtful: the DNA matches TRBJ2-7 better. The V gene's germline CDR1 is SGHTA and CDR2 FQGNSA. This CDR3 contains 15 residues. DNA of the CDR3: TGTGCCAGCAGCTTAAAGGGACAGGGGGCCTACGAGCAGTACTTC. It yields the protein CASSLKGQGAYEQYF.

The V gene is TRBV11-3, the J gene TRBJ1-1, with 7 bases aligning to TRBD1. CDR3 length: 14 amino acids. The trim removed 5 bases at V and 5 bases at J, leaving 8 bases unmatched. CDR1 is SGHNT and CDR2 is YENEEA in the germline V gene. CDR3 nucleotides: TGTGCCAGCAGCGCCCGAACAGGGGTGACTGAAGCTTTCTTT. It encodes CASSARTGVTEAFF.

The V call is TRBV28, the J call TRBJ2-7; D possibly corresponds to TRBD1 (5 bases). The CDR3 loop spans 12 amino acids. V dropped 2 bases and J dropped 6 bases, with 8 bases sitting between them. Germline CDR1 is MDHEN and CDR2 is SYDVKM. The CDR3 nucleotides are TGTGCCAGCAGTTTACAGGGTGTCGAGCAGTACTTC. Residues: CASSLQGVEQYF.

This clone appeared once. The chain joins TRBV7-2 to TRBJ1-2, with D possibly being TRBD1 (5 bases). Per the germline V gene, CDR1 is SGHTA and CDR2 is FQGNSA. V lost 1 base and J lost 3, with 15 bases in between. This CDR3 has 16 amino acids. The CDR3 coding sequence is TGTGCCAGCAGCTTAGTTCGCAGGGTGGTGGACTATGGCTACACCTTC. Residues: CASSLVRRVVDYGYTF.

This chain uses TRBV2 with TRBJ2-7; a possible D gene is TRBD1 (5 bases). CDR1 and CDR2 from the germline V gene are SNHLY and FYNNEI. The CDR3 covers 13 residues. V lost 6 bases and J 4 bases, leaving 13 bases between the germline ends. The CDR3 region has the DNA TGTGCCAGCAGGACCCCAGGGAAATACGAGCAGTACTTC. This sequence encodes CASRTPGKYEQYF.

CDR3 protein: CASSQERLVQETQYF. CDR3 nucleotides: TGTGCCAGCAGCCAAGAGCGCCTCGTCCAAGAGACCCAGTACTTC. The J gene is TRBJ2-5, the V gene TRBV4-2; D unresolved. Looked up from germline, CDR1 is LGHNA and CDR2 is YNFKEQ. V gave up 0 bases and J gave up 1 base, with 9 bases separating them. The CDR3 loop spans 15 amino acids.

The chain uses TRBV9 and TRBJ2-3, with 8 bases aligning to TRBD1. V was pared by 0 bases and J by 4 bases, with 4 bases of the junction left unmatched. The germline gives CDR1 SGDLS, CDR2 YYNGEE. The CDR3 spans 15 residues. The CDR3 nucleotides read TGTGCCAGCAGCGTAGAGGGGACAGGCCCAGATACGCAGTATTTT. Translated, it gives CASSVEGTGPDTQYF.